Each of the 31 T cell receptor beta chains below was sequenced from the same sample in a study of CD8+CD57+ T cells in acquired aplastic anemia. It was genomic DNA that served as the template for profiling TCR beta VDJ and CDR3. TCRdb reanalysed the reads using MiXCR and keeps one entry per CDR3 protein. The table includes around 500,000 distinct CDR3 sequences, less than 35% detected once. Only patients with CD8+CD57+ cell expansion on flow cytometry were chosen for sequencing. Sequencing was carried out using sorted CD4+, CD8+, or CD8+CD57+ T cells (not recorded which) from PBMCs. The receptors derive from a human donor with aplastic anemia.

This clonotype was seen a handful of times. The chain recombines TRBV3-1 with TRBJ1-6, with D perhaps TRBD1 (5 bases). Looked up from germline, CDR1 is LGHDT and CDR2 is YNNKEL (reference sequence). CDR3 size: 14 residues. V was clipped by 4 bases and J by 4 bases, with 8 bases between them. The CDR3 DNA follows: TGTGCCAGCAGCCCGACAGCTTATAATTCACCCCTCCACTTT. It yields the protein CASSPTAYNSPLHF.

This clonotype was seen a handful of times. The chain is built from TRBV13 and TRBJ1-1, with TRBD1 matching over 8 bases. CDR1 PRHDT and CDR2 FYEKMQ come from the germline V gene (reference sequence). The CDR3 totals 15 residues. V shed 7 bases and J 0 bases; nucleotides not matched to a gene: 7. The CDR3 region has the DNA TGTGCCAGCACACTGACAGGGGACTTGAACACTGAAGCTTTCTTT. This encodes CASTLTGDLNTEAFF.

V usage is TRBV7-8 and J usage is TRBJ1-6, with D unclear. V was cut by 5 bases and J by 9 bases, with 14 bases left in between. The CDR3 has 14 amino acids. CDR1 and CDR2 (germline): SGHVS, FQNEAQ. For the CDR3, the DNA is TGTGCCAGCAGCCTGGACGGTTCAAGTTCACCCCTCCACTTT. This encodes CASSLDGSSSPLHF.

The gene calls are TRBV12-3 or TRBV12-4 and TRBJ2-5; D perhaps matches TRBD2 (5 bases). The CDR3 is made up of 15 amino acids. Trimming left V 6 bases short and J 2 bases short, with 16 bases between. CDR3 amino acids: CASSSSGSRQETQYF. CDR3 bases: TGTGCCAGCAGCTCGTCGGGGTCCAGACAAGAGACCCAGTACTTC.

This clonotype was recorded many times. The CDR3 region is CAISENNEQYF. In DNA form, the CDR3 reads TGTGCCATCAGTGAAAACAACGAGCAGTACTTC. The chain is built from TRBV10-3 and TRBJ2-7; D ambiguous. In germline, CDR1 is ENHRY, CDR2 SYGVKD. V was pared by 3 bases and J by 5 bases, with 5 bases between. The CDR3 runs to 11 residues.

This clonotype has at least ten counts. The CDR3 coding sequence is TGTGCCAGCAGAGACCGGGGTGGTTCGGGCGAGCAGTACTTC. Translation gives CASRDRGGSGEQYF. This chain uses TRBV25-1 with TRBJ2-7; TRBD2 is a possible D gene (5 bases). Germline V gene data show CDR1 as MGHDK and CDR2 as SYGVNS. This CDR3 region has 14 residues. V was clipped by 6 bases and J by 6 bases, with 18 bases between them.

This clonotype was counted between two and nine times. The CDR3, as DNA: TGTGCCAGCAGCGGTAGATACAATGAGCAGTTCTTC. Encoded protein: CASSGRYNEQFF. The chain combines TRBV9 with TRBJ2-1; D is undetermined. V was shortened by 3 bases and J by 4 bases, with 5 bases between the two germline ends. This CDR3 has 12 residues. Looked up from germline, CDR1 is SGDLS and CDR2 is YYNGEE.

In DNA form, the CDR3 reads TGCGCCAGCAGCCGGATAGCGGGGGCGAACACCGGGGAGCTGTTTTTT. Its protein product is CASSRIAGANTGELFF. The chain combines TRBV4-3 with TRBJ2-2; TRBD2 matches at 9 bases. Trimming cost V 4 bases and J 0 bases; bases outside gene matches: 3. This CDR3 comprises 16 residues. The V gene's germline CDR1 is LGHNA and CDR2 YSLEER.

As regards this clonotype: The CDR3 does not end in the conserved phenylalanine or tryptophan, so this is likely a read error. The chain joins TRBV5-1 to TRBJ2-7, with D possibly being TRBD1 (6 bases). This CDR3 is built from 12 residues. V dropped 4 bases and J dropped 6 bases, with 11 bases sitting between them. Germline CDR1 is SGHRS and CDR2 is YFSETQ. This CDR3 is CASSQHRAEQYL. The CDR3, as DNA: TGCGCCAGCAGCCAGCACAGGGCCGAGCAGTACCTC.

This clonotype appeared a few times. The chain employs TRBV4-1 and TRBJ2-7; 7 bases line up with TRBD1. V lost 0 bases, J lost 4 bases, and 9 bases stayed unmatched. The CDR3 length is 16 residues. Germline V gene sequence: CDR1 MGHRA, CDR2 YSYEKL. This chain's CDR3 is CASSQEKKRGQYEQYF. DNA for the CDR3: TGCGCCAGCAGCCAAGAAAAGAAGAGGGGACAGTACGAGCAGTACTTC.

A few counts support this clonotype. The CDR3 DNA is TGTGCCAGCAGTGATCCCTGGAGGGTTGGTCAAGAGACCCAGTACTTC. Encoded protein: CASSDPWRVGQETQYF. The chain uses TRBV6-1 and TRBJ2-5; possible D gene TRBD2, 6 bases. The CDR3 sequence is 16 residues long. The ends were cut back, 3 bases at V and 2 bases at J, with 16 bases in the middle. Germline CDR1 and CDR2: MNHNS and SASEGT.

This clonotype has a count of ten or more. The chain links TRBV15 to TRBJ1-5, with unresolved D. Trimming removed 6 bases at V and 1 base at J, with 13 bases between. The CDR3 runs 15 residues. Germline CDR1 and CDR2: LNHNV and YYDKDF (reference sequence). Written as DNA, the CDR3 is TGTGCCACCAGACGTGGCAGACAAAGCAATCAGCCCCAGCATTTT. This sequence encodes CATRRGRQSNQPQHF.

This clonotype was seen at least ten times. This chain connects TRBV5-6 to TRBJ1-1, with D unresolved. V was shortened by 4 bases and J by 0 bases, with 13 bases between the two germline ends. The length of the CDR3 is 15 residues. CDR1 and CDR2 (germline): SGHDT, YYEEEE. The CDR3 spells CASSATRTVNTEAFF. DNA of the CDR3: TGTGCCAGCAGCGCAACAAGGACGGTGAACACTGAAGCTTTCTTT. Filled out from reference TRBV5-6 and TRBJ1-1, the complete variable domain reads DAGVTQSPTHLIKTRGQQVTLRCSPKSGHDTVSWYQQALGQGPQFIFQYYEEEERQRGNFPDRFSGHQFPNYSSELNVNALLLGDSALYLCASSATRTVNTEAFFGQGTRLTVV.

This clonotype was observed once. V is TRBV4-1 and J is TRBJ2-1; 16 bases map to TRBD2. Per the germline V gene, CDR1 is MGHRA and CDR2 is YSYEKL. With 3 bases clipped from V and 8 bases from J, the junction kept 13 bases outside the gene matches. The CDR3 sequence is 19 residues long. CDR3 in DNA: TGCGCCAGCAGCCACCCGGGACTAGCGGGGGGGCCGAATCACGATGAGCAGTTCTTC. This sequence encodes CASSHPGLAGGPNHDEQFF.

Note on this clonotype: Since no conserved phenylalanine or tryptophan closes the CDR3, a read error is the likely cause. V is TRBV4-1 and J is TRBJ1-2; 8 nucleotides agree with TRBD1. The CDR3 extends over 14 amino acids. In germline, CDR1 is MGHRA, CDR2 YSYEKL. With 3 bases clipped from V and 8 bases from J, the junction kept 8 bases outside the gene matches. CDR3 residues: CASSQRTGFEGYTL. The DNA of the CDR3 is TGCGCCAGCAGCCAGAGGACAGGGTTTGAGGGCTACACCCTC.

The J gene is TRBJ2-7, the V gene TRBV9, with no clear D. The CDR3 covers 12 residues. In germline, CDR1 is SGDLS, CDR2 YYNGEE. Trimming removed 4 bases at V and 6 bases at J, with 11 bases between. Here the CDR3 reads CASSPQVGEQYF. The CDR3 coding sequence is TGTGCCAGCAGCCCCCAGGTAGGCGAGCAGTACTTC.

This clonotype was seen many times. The V and J genes are TRBV24-1 and TRBJ1-4; D call uncertain. The CDR3 extends over 15 amino acids. Trimming stripped 4 bases from V and 0 bases from J, with 8 bases between. Germline CDR1 KGHDR, CDR2 SFDVKD. The chain's CDR3 is CATSDSLATNEKLFF. In DNA form, the CDR3 reads TGTGCCACCAGTGACTCCCTTGCAACTAATGAAAAACTGTTTTTT.

V gene TRBV9 combines with J gene TRBJ1-2, with D perhaps matching TRBD1 (5 bases). From germline, CDR1 is SGDLS and CDR2 YYNGEE. V was shortened by 0 bases and J by 8 bases, with 17 bases between the two germline ends. CDR3 length: 15 amino acids. The CDR3 bases are TGTGCCAGCAGCGTAGAGCCCCTACCTCGGACAGGCTACACCTTC. Translating it yields CASSVEPLPRTGYTF.

V usage is TRBV20-1 and J usage is TRBJ2-3; D not certain. V dropped 6 bases and J dropped 9 bases, with 13 bases sitting between them. Germline CDR1 DFQATT, CDR2 SNEGSKA (reference sequence). The CDR3 sequence is 11 residues long. This chain's CDR3 is CSALEPPTQYF. CDR3 in DNA: TGCAGTGCCCTCGAACCTCCAACGCAGTATTTT.

The V and J genes are TRBV24-1 and TRBJ1-1, with TRBD1 matching over 8 bases. CDR3 length: 14 amino acids. Germline loops: CDR1 KGHDR, CDR2 SFDVKD. V was pared by 7 bases and J by 3 bases, with 6 bases of the junction left unmatched. This CDR3 is CATSEGQGDTEAFF. As DNA, the CDR3 is TGTGCCACCAGCGAAGGACAGGGCGACACTGAAGCTTTCTTT.

At least ten counts were recorded for this clonotype. The chain couples TRBV20-1 to TRBJ1-1, with D hard to call. Germline CDR1 DFQATT, CDR2 SNEGSKA (reference sequence). This CDR3 spans 14 amino acids. The V end lost 3 bases, the J end lost 4 bases, and 15 bases lay between the germline ends. CDR3 amino acids: CSASSAVSGTEAFF. CDR3 sequence (DNA): TGCAGTGCTAGTTCTGCAGTGAGTGGCACTGAAGCTTTCTTT.

This clonotype was picked up a small number of times. The chain combines TRBV5-1 with TRBJ1-3, with TRBD1 identical over 11 bases. The CDR3 consists of 15 residues. With V trimmed by 4 bases and J by 4 bases, 4 bases remained unmatched. CDR1 is SGHRS and CDR2 is YFSETQ in the germline V gene. DNA for the CDR3: TGCGCCAGCAGCGATGGACAGGGGGCCGGAAACACCATATATTTT. It encodes CASSDGQGAGNTIYF.

This clonotype appeared a few times. V usage is TRBV12-3 or TRBV12-4 and J usage is TRBJ1-1; D is perhaps TRBD1 (5 bases). The CDR3 runs to 15 residues. Trimming cost V 5 bases and J 4 bases, with 17 bases left between them. CDR3 DNA sequence: TGTGCCAGCAGTGTTACAGGTTGGCGGGGCACTGAAGCTTTCTTT. Protein sequence: CASSVTGWRGTEAFF.

V and J are TRBV10-3 and TRBJ2-7; D gene uncertain. Between the trimmed V and J ends, which lost 10 bases and 1 base, there was a span of 20 bases. This CDR3 is 15 amino acids long. The V gene's germline CDR1 is ENHRY and CDR2 SYGVKD. CDR3 nucleotides: TGTGCCAGCAATAAGGATCAGACCCCATCCTACGAGCAGTACTTC. Its translation: CASNKDQTPSYEQYF.

This clonotype was seen repeatedly, ten times or more. The rearrangement links TRBV2 to TRBJ2-2; 9 bases match TRBD1. Trimming cost V 6 bases and J 5 bases; bases outside gene matches: 7. CDR1 is SNHLY and CDR2 is FYNNEI in the germline V gene. The CDR3 has 15 amino acids. CDR3 coding DNA: TGTGCCAGCAGGCCCACAGGGGGCTATACCGGGGAGCTGTTTTTT. Translating gives CASRPTGGYTGELFF.

This clonotype appeared many times. The CDR3 region is CAVQGANTEAFF. The CDR3 DNA reads as TGTGCCGTACAGGGGGCGAACACTGAAGCTTTCTTT. The chain employs TRBV10-3 and TRBJ1-1; the match to TRBD1 covers 9 bases. There are 12 residues in the CDR3. V was pared by 11 bases and J by 1 base, with 2 bases of the junction left unmatched. Per the germline V gene, CDR1 is ENHRY and CDR2 is SYGVKD.

This clonotype was counted only a few times. V is TRBV27 and J is TRBJ2-5; the match to TRBD1 covers 7 bases. V shed 6 bases, J shed 2 bases, and the junction held 6 bases outside the gene matches. CDR1 and CDR2 (germline): MNHEY, SMNVEV (reference sequence). The CDR3 sequence is 14 residues long. DNA for the CDR3: TGTGCCAGCAGCGGAAACAGGGGTCAAGAGACCCAGTACTTC. Amino acids: CASSGNRGQETQYF.

The chain recombines TRBV4-2 with TRBJ1-6; 8 bases match TRBD1. Germline loops: CDR1 LGHNA, CDR2 YNFKEQ. This CDR3 is built from 16 residues. J was trimmed by 7 bases and V by 1 base; bases with no gene match: 6. CDR3 in amino acids: CASSQVQGATNSPLHF. The DNA of the CDR3 is TGTGCCAGCAGCCAAGTTCAGGGGGCGACCAATTCACCCCTCCACTTT.

This sequence joins TRBV12-3 or TRBV12-4 and TRBJ1-1; D remains unclear. The ends were cut back, 4 bases at V and 0 bases at J, with 9 bases in the middle. This CDR3 region has 14 residues. CDR3: CASSSARVNTEAFF. DNA of the CDR3: TGTGCCAGCAGTTCCGCCCGGGTGAACACTGAAGCTTTCTTT.

The chain recombines TRBV24-1 with TRBJ2-7; 11 bases match TRBD1. The CDR3 loop spans 13 amino acids. V lost 7 bases and J lost 2; bases outside the gene matches: 0. Germline values: CDR1 KGHDR, CDR2 SFDVKD. CDR3 loop: CATRGQGAYEQYF. DNA for the CDR3: TGTGCCACCAGGGGACAGGGGGCCTACGAGCAGTACTTC.

In its sample, this clonotype was seen many times. The V call is TRBV10-3, the J call TRBJ2-7; D might be TRBD1 (6 bases). With 4 bases removed from V and 3 bases from J, the gap between germline ends came to 19 bases. The CDR3 is made up of 16 amino acids. Germline V CDR1 and CDR2: ENHRY, SYGVKD. The CDR3 sequence: CAISGSYRDTVYEQYF. The CDR3 region has the DNA TGTGCCATCAGTGGATCATACCGGGACACGGTCTACGAGCAGTACTTC.